This T cell receptor beta chain was identified in a study of T cells in Graves' hyperthyroidism and ophthalmopathy. The CDR3 is 14 amino acids. The V and J ends lost 4 bases and 6 bases respectively, with 16 bases between them. CDR1 and CDR2 from the germline V gene are LNHDA and SQIVND (reference sequence). This clonotype was found a few times. Clinical symptoms, serum thyroxine, TRAb, thyroid ultrasound and orbital computed tomography established diagnosis. PBMCs were sourced from more than 9 ml fresh peripheral blood. Amplification targeted TCR beta CDR3 regions from RNA transcripts. With the HTBI primer set, the TCR CDR3 went through a first round of RT-PCR. TCRdb re-analysed the multiplex PCR reads in MiXCR, keeping a single row per CDR3 protein. Here the sample spans about 600,000 distinct CDR3 sequences, around 13% being singletons.

The receptor was isolated from a woman aged 45-59 years with Graves' ophthalmopathy. V gene TRBV19 combines with J gene TRBJ2-7; D is undetermined. Sequencing was carried out using blood. The CDR3 sequence: CASSTHIAPSEQYF. In DNA form, the CDR3 reads TGTGCCAGTAGTACTCATATAGCACCATCCGAGCAGTACTTC.